This T cell receptor beta chain emerged from a study of shared clonotypes between healthy human individuals. The germline V gene encodes CDR1 SEHNR and CDR2 FQNEAQ (reference sequence). The germline V and J ends were trimmed by 5 bases and 0 bases, with 9 bases remaining between them. The CDR3 is 14 residues long. The repertoire was sequenced with immunoSEQ multiplex PCR; TCRdb's copy has only in-frame clones and lacks some. The sample records about 690,000 clones, about 90% being singletons. CD8 memory combined CD45RO+ cells with CCR7-negative CD45RA+ TemRA cells. This TCR derives from a man younger than 30 in good health. Some clones in this sample may be carry-over from other donors' samples. What was sequenced was memory CD8+ T cells from PBMCs. Subset here: CD45RO+ cells pooled with CCR7-negative TemRA cells. The chain is built from TRBV7-9 and TRBJ2-3, with D possibly matching TRBD2 (5 bases). This CDR3 reads CASSPGTSTDTQYF. In nucleotides, the CDR3 is TGTGCCAGCAGCCCGGGAACTAGCACAGATACGCAGTATTTT.